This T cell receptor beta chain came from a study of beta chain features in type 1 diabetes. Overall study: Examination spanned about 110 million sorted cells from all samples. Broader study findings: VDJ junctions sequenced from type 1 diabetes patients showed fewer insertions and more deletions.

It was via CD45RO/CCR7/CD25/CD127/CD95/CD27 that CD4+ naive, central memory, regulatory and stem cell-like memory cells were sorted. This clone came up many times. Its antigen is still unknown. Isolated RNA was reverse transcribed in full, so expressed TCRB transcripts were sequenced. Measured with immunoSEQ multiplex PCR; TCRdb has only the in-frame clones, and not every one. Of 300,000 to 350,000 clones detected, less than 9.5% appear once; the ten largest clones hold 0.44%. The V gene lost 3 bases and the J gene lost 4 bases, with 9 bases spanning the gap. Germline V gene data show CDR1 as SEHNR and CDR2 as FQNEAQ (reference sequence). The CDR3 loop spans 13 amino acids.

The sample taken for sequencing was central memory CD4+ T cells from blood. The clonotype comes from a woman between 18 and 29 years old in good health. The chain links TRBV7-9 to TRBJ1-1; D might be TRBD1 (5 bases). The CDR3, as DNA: TGTGCCAGCAGCTTCAGGGATCGCACTGAAGCTTTCTTT. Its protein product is CASSFRDRTEAFF.